This entry features one TCR beta chain sequence. The antigen is unknown. The data belong to a study of glioma-infiltrating T cells after dendritic cell vaccination. Overall study: Dendritic cell vaccination trial patients had either newly diagnosed or recurrent glioblastoma. Study outcomes and limitations: Higher pretreatment TIL content predicted longer progression-free time and survival.

Described time point: after dendritic cell vaccination, including at tumor progression/relapse. All glioblastoma patients lacked an isocitrate dehydrogenase mutation. Input was roughly 2.2 ug genomic DNA, or all available if less. Data came from immunoSEQ multiplex PCR; TCRdb stores just in-frame clones and leaves some out. The sample has fewer than 85,000 clones, about nine tenths seen once; the top ten hold about 2.2%. The CDR3 contains 15 residues. Germline lookup yields CDR1 WSHSY and CDR2 SAAADI. After removal of 7 bases from V and 8 bases from J, the junction contained 14 bases not matched to a gene.

The receptor's source is a human donor with glioblastoma. This chain uses TRBV10-2 with TRBJ2-1; 7 nucleotides match TRBD2. Sequenced material: blood, taken after dendritic cell vaccination. The CDR3 loop reads CASTLLAGTGDEQFF. Written as DNA, the CDR3 is TGCGCCAGCACCCTGTTAGCGGGCACCGGGGATGAGCAGTTCTTC.